The rows below give T cell receptor beta chains drawn from one sample of a study of vaccination effects on CD4 cells after COVID-19. Antigens of these TCRs are unknown. The table came from immunoSEQ multiplex PCR; TCRdb's copy has only in-frame clones and leaves some out. Found here are approximately 70,000 clones, 76% of them singletons; the top ten hold more than 0.85%. The material was CD4+ T cells from PBMCs cultured with HCoV-OC43 spike peptides, obtained after COVID-19 vaccination. These receptors were collected from a human donor who received a COVID-19 vaccine. Both conserved end residues are part of each CDR3. Fields, in order: clone size, V gene, CDR3 protein. Expanded clones get a size class; other rows say once, few or many, or leave the size out.

abundance: .
v_gene: TRBV30
CDR3aa: CAWSPSPGGYGYTF

abundance: few
v_gene: TRBV5-1
CDR3aa: CASSPEGQGSEKLFF

abundance: .
v_gene: TRBV6-5
CDR3aa: CASSYQGEVREKLFF

abundance: .
v_gene: TRBV18
CDR3aa: CASSLNYGQETQYF

abundance: once
v_gene: TRBV3-1/TRBV3-2
CDR3aa: CASSLLLGEKLFF

abundance: .
v_gene: TRBV5-5
CDR3aa: CASSLQPWRDNSPLHF

abundance: .
v_gene: TRBV18
CDR3aa: CASSPGVNSPLHF

abundance: .
v_gene: TRBV5-1
CDR3aa: CASSLRTSGGPNTGELFF

abundance: .
v_gene: TRBV4-2
CDR3aa: CASSQSGTGNEKLFF

abundance: .
v_gene: TRBV6-6
CDR3aa: CASSGGGFTDTQYF

abundance: .
v_gene: TRBV27
CDR3aa: CASSRDTDTQYF

abundance: .
v_gene: TRBV24-1
CDR3aa: CATSSPQRGGHNEQFF

abundance: .
v_gene: TRBV6-5
CDR3aa: CASTLSRDTEAFF

abundance: .
v_gene: TRBV24-1
CDR3aa: CATSLGGPEQFF

abundance: .
v_gene: TRBV6-5
CDR3aa: CASTSSGTGQYGYTF

abundance: .
v_gene: TRBV7-3
CDR3aa: CASSLLGNTGELFF

abundance: .
v_gene: TRBV20-1
CDR3aa: CSVGSNTEAFF

abundance: .
v_gene: TRBV18
CDR3aa: CASSPPQGRGGNTIYF

abundance: medium-sized
v_gene: TRBV27
CDR3aa: CASSLAGGNTEAFF

abundance: .
v_gene: TRBV6-6
CDR3aa: CASSYSGGGPEAFF

abundance: .
v_gene: TRBV7-9
CDR3aa: CASSHPSLGSGRYNEQFF

abundance: .
v_gene: TRBV6-6
CDR3aa: CASSTQGKAGEQFF

abundance: .
v_gene: TRBV6-5
CDR3aa: CASSWTGHSGANVLTF

abundance: once
v_gene: TRBV6-5
CDR3aa: CASSYAGGANQPQHF

abundance: .
v_gene: TRBV5-1
CDR3aa: CASRVQGAGDTQYF

abundance: .
v_gene: TRBV5-1
CDR3aa: CASSLGDSETQYF

abundance: .
v_gene: TRBV3-1/TRBV3-2
CDR3aa: CASRGGSSYNEQFF

abundance: few
v_gene: TRBV7-2
CDR3aa: CASSFSGSNQPQHF

abundance: .
v_gene: TRBV5-1
CDR3aa: CASSSGTASDTQYF

abundance: .
v_gene: TRBV28
CDR3aa: CASSVSPALEAFF

abundance: few
v_gene: TRBV5-1
CDR3aa: CASSLGQAGDIQYF

abundance: .
v_gene: TRBV30
CDR3aa: CAWSVLEGLGSPLHF

abundance: .
v_gene: TRBV7-2
CDR3aa: CASSLGLALNYGYTF

abundance: .
v_gene: TRBV11-2
CDR3aa: CASSLVGGLDTGELFF

abundance: .
v_gene: TRBV5-1
CDR3aa: CASSRTQGEAEKLFF

abundance: .
v_gene: TRBV5-1
CDR3aa: CASTPGTSRIQETQYF

abundance: .
v_gene: TRBV4-1
CDR3aa: CASSQAGVLNEQFF

abundance: .
v_gene: TRBV12-5
CDR3aa: CASGLSRGLAGELFF

abundance: .
v_gene: TRBV5-4
CDR3aa: CASSPTVTENIQYF

abundance: .
v_gene: TRBV4-3
CDR3aa: CASSQDMSQGLYNEQFF

abundance: few
v_gene: TRBV11-2
CDR3aa: CASSFAWELFF

abundance: .
v_gene: TRBV18
CDR3aa: CASSPSTDTQYF

abundance: .
v_gene: TRBV6-5
CDR3aa: CASRLGTGANEKLFF

abundance: .
v_gene: TRBV28
CDR3aa: CASSSGGAGSGANVLTF